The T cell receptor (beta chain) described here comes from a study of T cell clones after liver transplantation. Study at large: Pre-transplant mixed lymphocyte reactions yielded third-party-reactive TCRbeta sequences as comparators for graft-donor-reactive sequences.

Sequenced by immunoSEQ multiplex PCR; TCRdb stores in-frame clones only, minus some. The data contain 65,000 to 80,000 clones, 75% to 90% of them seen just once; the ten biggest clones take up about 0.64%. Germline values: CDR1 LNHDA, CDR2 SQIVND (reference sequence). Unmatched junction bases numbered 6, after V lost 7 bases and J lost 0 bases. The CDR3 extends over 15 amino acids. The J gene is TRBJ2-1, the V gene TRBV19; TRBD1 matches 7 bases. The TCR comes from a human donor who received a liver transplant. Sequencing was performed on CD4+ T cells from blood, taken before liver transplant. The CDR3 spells CASTTGVGSYNEQFF. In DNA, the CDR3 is TGTGCCAGTACAACAGGGGTTGGCTCCTACAATGAGCAGTTCTTC.